A selection of T cell receptor beta chains follows, all from one sample in a study of cytomegalovirus exposure and HLA in healthy donors. Sequencing used immunoSEQ multiplex PCR; TCRdb keeps in-frame clones, though not all of them. The sample has about 160,000 clones; roughly 89% are singletons. Sequencing was performed on PBMCs. Every receptor here comes from a woman aged 18-29 years in good health and CMV-seropositive. Each CDR3 is given with its conserved first and last residue. A D gene is named only where the DNA matches it firmly. Expanded clones are given a class, and other clones once, few, many or no size at all.

J | size | V | D | DNA | CDR3
TRBJ1-4 | - | TRBV7-3 | TRBD1 | TGTGCCAGCAGCCTGGGAGGGACAGGCACTAATGAAAAACTGTTTTTT | CASSLGGTGTNEKLFF
TRBJ1-2 | - | TRBV28 | - | TGTGCCAGCAATTGGGGAGGGCAGGCTGATTATGGCTACACCTTC | CASNWGGQADYGYTF
TRBJ1-1 | - | TRBV9 | TRBD1 | TGTGCCAGCAGCTCACAGGGGTGGACTGAAGCTTTCTTT | CASSSQGWTEAFF
TRBJ1-1 | - | TRBV28 | - | TGTGCCAGCAGTTTATCGGGGAGGAACACTGAAGCTTTCTTT | CASSLSGRNTEAFF
TRBJ1-2 | - | TRBV9 | - | TGTGCCAGCAGCGTAGACAGGAACTATGGCTACACCTTC | CASSVDRNYGYTF
TRBJ2-3 | - | TRBV10-3 | TRBD2 | TGTGCCATCAGTGATCGTCGGGGTAGCGGGAGCACAGATACGCAGTATTTT | CAISDRRGSGSTDTQYF
TRBJ2-7 | - | TRBV27 | - | TGTGCCAGCAGTCTACAAACAGGGATTCTGGCCGAGCAGTACTTC | CASSLQTGILAEQYF
TRBJ2-1 | - | TRBV4-2 | - | TGTGCCAGCAGCCGGGCTGGGAGCGCCTCCTACAATGAGCAGTTCTTC | CASSRAGSASYNEQFF
TRBJ2-2 | - | TRBV14 | - | TGTGCCAGCACCGCCGGCCTTACTAGCTCCACCGGGGAGCTGTTTTTT | CASTAGLTSSTGELFF
TRBJ1-4 | - | TRBV7-6 | - | TGTGCCAGCAGCCCCAGGGGCGGGGGTTTCTTGGCTGAAAAACTGTTTTTT | CASSPRGGGFLAEKLFF
TRBJ2-1 | once | TRBV5-1 | TRBD2 | TGCGCCAGCAGCTTGGTCCCGGGACTAGAGCAGTTCTTC | CASSLVPGLEQFF
TRBJ2-7 | - | TRBV20-1 | - | TGCAGTGCTAGAGCGTACTACGAGCAGTACTTC | CSARAYYEQYF
TRBJ1-5 | few | TRBV4-1 | - | TGCGCCAGCAGCCAGGGCGTCATGGTCCAGCCCCAGCATTTT | CASSQGVMVQPQHF
TRBJ2-5 | - | TRBV11-3 | - | TGTGCCAGCAGCGAACAGCGGCGAGAGACCCAGTACTTC | CASSEQRRETQYF
TRBJ2-7 | few | TRBV2 | TRBD2 | TGTGCCAGCTGGACTAGCGGGTCCTACGAGCAGTACTTC | CASWTSGSYEQYF
TRBJ2-1 | - | TRBV6-1 | TRBD2 | TGTGCCAGCAGTGTACCTTTTAGCGGGAGTCCTGGCAATGAGCAGTTCTTC | CASSVPFSGSPGNEQFF
TRBJ1-5 | - | TRBV28 | TRBD1 | TGTGCCAGCAGTATCGGGACAGCTAAGCCCCAGCATTTT | CASSIGTAKPQHF
TRBJ2-2 | once | TRBV11-3 | - | TGTGCCAGCACACCTCCGAGGGACGGGGAGCTGTTTTTT | CASTPPRDGELFF
TRBJ1-5 | - | TRBV4-3 | TRBD1 | TGCGCCAGCAGCCAGGATCGACAGGGAGGTCAGCCCCAGCATTTT | CASSQDRQGGQPQHF
TRBJ1-1 | - | TRBV5-1 | TRBD1 | TGCGCCAGCAGCACAGGGGCCCTGAACACTGAAGCTTTCTTT | CASSTGALNTEAFF
TRBJ2-1 | - | TRBV18 | - | TGTGCCAGCTCACCGGCCTGGAATGAGCAGTTCTTC | CASSPAWNEQFF
TRBJ2-1 | - | TRBV7-2 | TRBD2 | TGTGCCAGCAGAGACGGGTCTAGCGGGAGGTACAATGAGCAGTTCTTC | CASRDGSSGRYNEQFF
TRBJ1-2 | - | TRBV5-8 | TRBD1 | TGTGCCAGCAGCTTGTTTTGGGACAGGGGGTTTGACTATGGCTACACCTTC | CASSLFWDRGFDYGYTF
TRBJ2-7 | - | TRBV7-9 | - | TGTGCCAGCAGCTTGGTGGGACACTACGAGCAGTACTTC | CASSLVGHYEQYF
TRBJ2-6 | - | TRBV27 | - | TGTGCCAGCAGTTCTTGGAGTACTGGGGCCAACGTCCTGACTTTC | CASSSWSTGANVLTF
TRBJ1-5 | - | TRBV4-1 | TRBD1 | TGCGCCAGCAGCCAACGTCCCGGGACAGGGCTCGGCAATCAGCCCCAGCATTTT | CASSQRPGTGLGNQPQHF
TRBJ1-2 | - | TRBV6-5 | - | TGTGCCAGCAGTTACTCGCAAGGTTTGGGAGCTGGCTACACCTTC | CASSYSQGLGAGYTF
TRBJ2-7 | - | TRBV7-9 | TRBD2 | TGTGCCAGCAGCTTCTTCTCTAGCGGCTCCTACGAGCAGTACTTC | CASSFFSSGSYEQYF
TRBJ2-3 | - | TRBV10-3 | TRBD1 | TGTGCCATCAGTGACCCCGGGACAGGGGAACCCACAGATACGCAGTATTTT | CAISDPGTGEPTDTQYF
TRBJ2-1 | - | TRBV30 | TRBD2 | TGTGCCTGGAGTGTCAGTATGGGGGGGAAATACAATGAGCAGTTCTTC | CAWSVSMGGKYNEQFF
TRBJ2-2 | - | TRBV27 | TRBD2 | TGTGCCAGCAGTCCACTCAGCGGGAGATGGACCGGGGAGCTGTTTTTT | CASSPLSGRWTGELFF
TRBJ2-3 | - | TRBV7-9 | - | TGTGCCAGCAGCCCCTCATCGGGGGTTTCCACAGATACGCAGTATTTT | CASSPSSGVSTDTQYF
TRBJ2-1 | - | TRBV6-6 | TRBD1 | TGTGCCAGCAGTTGGCCGGGACAGGGCCACAATGAGCAGTTCTTC | CASSWPGQGHNEQFF
TRBJ1-1 | - | TRBV14 | TRBD1 | TGTGCCAGCAGCCTTGAGATAGGGACAGGGGTGTCTGAAGCTTTCTTT | CASSLEIGTGVSEAFF
TRBJ2-3 | many | TRBV2 | TRBD2 | TGTGCCAGCAGTGAAGACTTGCGGGAGTCCACAGATACGCAGTATTTT | CASSEDLRESTDTQYF